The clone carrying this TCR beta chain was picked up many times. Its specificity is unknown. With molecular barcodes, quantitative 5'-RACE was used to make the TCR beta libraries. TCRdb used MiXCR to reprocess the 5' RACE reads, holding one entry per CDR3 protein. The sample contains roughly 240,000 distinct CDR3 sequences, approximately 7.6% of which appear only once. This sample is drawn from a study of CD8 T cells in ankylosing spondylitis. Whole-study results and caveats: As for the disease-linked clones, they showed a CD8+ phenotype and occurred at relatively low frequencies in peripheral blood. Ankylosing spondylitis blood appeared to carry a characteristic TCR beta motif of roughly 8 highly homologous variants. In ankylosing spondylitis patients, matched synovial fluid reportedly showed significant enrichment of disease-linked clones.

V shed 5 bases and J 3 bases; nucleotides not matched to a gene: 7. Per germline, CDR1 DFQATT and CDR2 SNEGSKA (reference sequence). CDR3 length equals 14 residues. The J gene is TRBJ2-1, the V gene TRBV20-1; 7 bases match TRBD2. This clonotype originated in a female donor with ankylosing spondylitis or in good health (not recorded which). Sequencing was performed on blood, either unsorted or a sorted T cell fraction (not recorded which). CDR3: CSASQRGDYNEQFF. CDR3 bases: TGCAGTGCTTCTCAGCGGGGAGACTACAATGAGCAGTTCTTC.